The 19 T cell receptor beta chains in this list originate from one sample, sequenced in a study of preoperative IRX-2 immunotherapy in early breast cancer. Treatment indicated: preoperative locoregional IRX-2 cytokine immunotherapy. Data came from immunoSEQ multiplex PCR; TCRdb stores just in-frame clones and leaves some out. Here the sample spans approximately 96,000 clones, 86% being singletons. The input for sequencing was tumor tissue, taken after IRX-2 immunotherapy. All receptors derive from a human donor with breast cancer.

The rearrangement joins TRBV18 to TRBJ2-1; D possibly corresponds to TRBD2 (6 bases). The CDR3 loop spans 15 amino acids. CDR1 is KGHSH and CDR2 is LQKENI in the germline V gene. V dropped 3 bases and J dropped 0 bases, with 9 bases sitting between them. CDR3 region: CASSPARDSYNEQFF. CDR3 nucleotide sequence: TGTGCCAGCTCACCGGCGCGGGACTCCTACAATGAGCAGTTCTTC.

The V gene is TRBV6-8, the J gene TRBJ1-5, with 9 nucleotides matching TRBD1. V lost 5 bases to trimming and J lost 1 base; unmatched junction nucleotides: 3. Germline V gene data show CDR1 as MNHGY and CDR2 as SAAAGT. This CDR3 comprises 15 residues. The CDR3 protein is CASSPGTGSNQPQHF. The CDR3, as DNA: TGTGCCAGCAGTCCCGGGACAGGGAGCAATCAGCCCCAGCATTTT.

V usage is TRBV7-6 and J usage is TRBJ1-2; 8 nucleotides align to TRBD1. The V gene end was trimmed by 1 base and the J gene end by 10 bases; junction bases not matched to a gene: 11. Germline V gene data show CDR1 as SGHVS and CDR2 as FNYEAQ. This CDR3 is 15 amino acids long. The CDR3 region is CASSLGGRGPVDYTF. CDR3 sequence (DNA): TGTGCCAGCAGCTTAGGAGGCAGGGGGCCAGTCGACTACACCTTC.

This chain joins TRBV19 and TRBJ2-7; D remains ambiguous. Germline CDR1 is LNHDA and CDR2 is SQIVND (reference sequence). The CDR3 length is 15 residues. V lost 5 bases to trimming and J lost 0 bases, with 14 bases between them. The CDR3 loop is CASSPPRGSSYEQYF. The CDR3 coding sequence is TGTGCCAGTAGTCCTCCGCGCGGCAGCTCCTACGAGCAGTACTTC.

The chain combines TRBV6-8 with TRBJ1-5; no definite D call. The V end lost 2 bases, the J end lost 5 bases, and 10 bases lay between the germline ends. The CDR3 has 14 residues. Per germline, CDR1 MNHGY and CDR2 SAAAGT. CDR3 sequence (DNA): TGTGCCAGCAGTTACAGCGGGGTTCATCAGCCCCAGCATTTT. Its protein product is CASSYSGVHQPQHF.

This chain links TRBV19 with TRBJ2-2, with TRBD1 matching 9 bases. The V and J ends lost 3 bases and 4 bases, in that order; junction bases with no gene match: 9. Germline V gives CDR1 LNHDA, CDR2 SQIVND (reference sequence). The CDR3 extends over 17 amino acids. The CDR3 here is CASSIRGTGLSTGELFF. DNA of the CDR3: TGTGCCAGTAGTATCCGAGGGACAGGGTTAAGCACCGGGGAGCTGTTTTTT.

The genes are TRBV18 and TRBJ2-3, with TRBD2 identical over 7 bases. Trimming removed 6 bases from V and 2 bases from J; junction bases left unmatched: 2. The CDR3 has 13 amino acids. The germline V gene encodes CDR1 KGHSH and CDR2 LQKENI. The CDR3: CASSGGYTDTQYF. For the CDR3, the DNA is TGTGCCAGCTCGGGAGGGTACACAGATACGCAGTATTTT.

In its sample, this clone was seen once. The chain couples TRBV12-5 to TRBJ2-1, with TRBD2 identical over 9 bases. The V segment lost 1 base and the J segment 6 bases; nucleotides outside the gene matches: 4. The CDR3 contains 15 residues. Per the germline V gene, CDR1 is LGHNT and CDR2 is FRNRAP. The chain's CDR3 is CASGLESGRSNEQFF. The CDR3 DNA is TGTGCTAGTGGTTTGGAAAGCGGGAGGAGCAATGAGCAGTTCTTC.

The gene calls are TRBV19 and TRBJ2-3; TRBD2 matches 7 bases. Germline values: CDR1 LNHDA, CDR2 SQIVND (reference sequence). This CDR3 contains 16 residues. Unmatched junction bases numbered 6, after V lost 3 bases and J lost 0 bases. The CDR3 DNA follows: TGTGCCAGTAGTATCCGGGAGGACTGGAGCACAGATACGCAGTATTTT. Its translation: CASSIREDWSTDTQYF.

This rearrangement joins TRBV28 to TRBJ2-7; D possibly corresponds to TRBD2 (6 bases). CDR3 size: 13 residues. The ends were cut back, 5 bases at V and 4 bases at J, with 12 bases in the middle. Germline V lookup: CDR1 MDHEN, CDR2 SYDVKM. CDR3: CASSASGLYEQYF. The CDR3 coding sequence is TGTGCCAGCAGTGCGTCGGGACTTTACGAGCAGTACTTC.

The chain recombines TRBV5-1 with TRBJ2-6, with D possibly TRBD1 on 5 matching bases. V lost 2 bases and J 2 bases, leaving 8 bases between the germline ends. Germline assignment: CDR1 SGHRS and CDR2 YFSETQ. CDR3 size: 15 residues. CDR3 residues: CASSLTGAGANVLTF. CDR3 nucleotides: TGCGCCAGCAGCTTAACAGGAGCTGGGGCCAACGTCCTGACTTTC. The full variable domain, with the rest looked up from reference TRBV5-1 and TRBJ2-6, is KAGVTQTPRYLIKTRGQQVTLSCSPISGHRSVSWYQQTPGQGLQFLFEYFSETQRNKGNFPGRFSGRQFSNSRSEMNVSTLELGDSALYLCASSLTGAGANVLTFGAGSRLTVL.

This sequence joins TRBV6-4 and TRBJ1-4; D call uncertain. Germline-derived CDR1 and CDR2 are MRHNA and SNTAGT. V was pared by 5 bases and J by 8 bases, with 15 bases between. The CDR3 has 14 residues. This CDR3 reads CASSSLRATEKLFF. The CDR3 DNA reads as TGTGCCAGCAGTTCCCTAAGGGCCACCGAAAAACTGTTTTTT.

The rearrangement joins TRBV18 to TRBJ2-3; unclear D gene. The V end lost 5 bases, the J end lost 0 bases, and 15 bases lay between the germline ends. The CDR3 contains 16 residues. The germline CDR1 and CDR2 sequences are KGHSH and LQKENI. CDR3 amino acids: CASSSTSLSSTDTQYF. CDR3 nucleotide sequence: TGTGCCAGCTCATCGACCTCCCTTTCGAGCACAGATACGCAGTATTTT.

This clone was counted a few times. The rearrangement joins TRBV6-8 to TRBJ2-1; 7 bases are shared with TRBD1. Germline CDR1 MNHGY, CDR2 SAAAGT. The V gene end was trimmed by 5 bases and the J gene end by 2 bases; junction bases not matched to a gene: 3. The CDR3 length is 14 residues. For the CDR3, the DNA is TGTGCCAGCAGTGACGGGACAGCCTACAATGAGCAGTTCTTC. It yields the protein CASSDGTAYNEQFF.

CDR3 residues: CASSFGTSTYEQYF. The CDR3 region has the DNA TGCGCCAGCAGCTTCGGGACTTCCACCTACGAGCAGTACTTC. The chain is built from TRBV5-1 and TRBJ2-7, with D perhaps matching TRBD2 (6 bases). This CDR3 has 14 residues. V dropped 2 bases and J dropped 2 bases, with 11 bases sitting between them. Germline V gives CDR1 SGHRS, CDR2 YFSETQ.

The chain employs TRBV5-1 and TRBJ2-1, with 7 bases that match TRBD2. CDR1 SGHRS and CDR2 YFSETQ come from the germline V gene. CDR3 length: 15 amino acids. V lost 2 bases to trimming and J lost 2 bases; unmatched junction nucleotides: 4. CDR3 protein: CASSFSGMTYNEQFF. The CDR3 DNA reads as TGCGCCAGCAGCTTYAGCGGGATGACCTACAATGAGCAGTTCTTC.

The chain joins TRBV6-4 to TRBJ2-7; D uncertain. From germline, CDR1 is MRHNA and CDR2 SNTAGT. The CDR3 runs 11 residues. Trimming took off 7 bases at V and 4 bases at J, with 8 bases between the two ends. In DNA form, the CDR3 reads TGTGCCAGCAACCAAATGTACGAGCAGTACTTC. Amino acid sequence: CASNQMYEQYF.

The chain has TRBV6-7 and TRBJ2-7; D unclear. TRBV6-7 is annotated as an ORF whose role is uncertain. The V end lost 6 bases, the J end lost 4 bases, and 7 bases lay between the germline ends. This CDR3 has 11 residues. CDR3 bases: TGTGCCAGCAGCGAGCAATACGAGCAGTACTTC. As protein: CASSEQYEQYF.

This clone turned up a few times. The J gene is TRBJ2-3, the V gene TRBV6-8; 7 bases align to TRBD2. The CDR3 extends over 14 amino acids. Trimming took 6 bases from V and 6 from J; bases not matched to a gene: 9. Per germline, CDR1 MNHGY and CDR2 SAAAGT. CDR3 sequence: CASRGRGEADTQYF. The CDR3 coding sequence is TGTGCCAGCAGGGGCCGGGGGGAGGCCGATACGCAGTATTTT.